This T cell receptor beta chain came from a study of blood T cell repertoires in COVID-19 (dated by TCRdb to about 2020). For context, the study as a whole: The collaborator samples originated in the United States, Italy and Spain and spanned the acute and convalescent phases of COVID-19. The prospective study material was composed of cDNA or gDNA derived from T cells, B-cell-depleted T cells, or PBMCs. Subjects who had been exposed to COVID-19, were actively infected with it, or had recovered from it provided the deeply sampled blood TCRbeta repertoires that made up the dataset. A freely available public database, intended as a resource for researchers studying the immune response to SARS-CoV-2, is where the repertoires were released. Samples were obtained from the ongoing ImmuneRACE study (first 160 participants) and from 1,254 subjects provided by 6 global collaborators. Nearly every sample came with metadata listing a de-identified subject ID, COVID-19 status, age in years and sex. Where available, HLA class I and class II types were taken from metadata supplied by the sample provider and were not determined by assay-based typing.

At one collaborating source in Seattle, patients were enrolled during active infection and were followed longitudinally through the course of disease. The collaborating institutions used their own protocols to collect whole blood in K2EDTA tubes. Collaborator samples were shipped for TCRbeta analysis as frozen whole blood, isolated PBMCs, or DNA extracted from either sample type. As regards this clone: The antigen it binds to is not known. No base-level quality is on record; no much larger clone is a single base apart.

Here is what the overall study found, with its caveats: How much clinical and demographic metadata was included differed by source and by participant, and the metadata was provided uncurated.

For this chain, trimming is 3 bases at the V end and 2 bases at the J end, and the number of junction bases without a gene match is 3. Reading the germline V gene (reference sequence) gives CDR1 WNHNN and CDR2 SYGVQD. Counted from cysteine to phenylalanine, this CDR3 has 16 amino acids. The only DNA kept is the CDR3, 48 bases in frame from the first base. TCRbeta CDR3 regions were amplified from genomic DNA using the immunoSEQ Assay, a bias-controlled multiplex PCR. Per the authors' processing: The number of nucleated cells in each sample was estimated by amplification of reference gene primers within the assay. Sequence reads were collapsed and filtered to measure the absolute abundance of every unique TCRbeta CDR3 rearrangement. For each sample, productive Simpson clonality was calculated by taking the square root of Simpson's diversity index across productive rearrangements. What TCRdb holds here is the immuneACCESS table cut down to in-frame rearrangements. Part of the clones is not present; checked against another copy, under half of the missing clones reflect an unresolved V gene, and the others are unexplained. Clone size and the V and J calls come from that table; the DNA yielded D and trimming. In all, the sample holds 350,000 to 450,000 clones, and 75% to 90% of those were seen once. The ten largest clones add up to just over 7% of the sample.

Sequenced material: peripheral blood. The sequence is built from TRBV10-1 and TRBJ2-3, and 12 junction bases match TRBD2. This TCR came from a woman aged 60-75 years with COVID-19, enrolled during active disease. The DNA is as follows: TGCGCCAGCAGTGAAGGGACTAGCGGGTTCACAGATACGCAGTATTTT. Its translation reads: CASSEGTSGFTDTQYF.